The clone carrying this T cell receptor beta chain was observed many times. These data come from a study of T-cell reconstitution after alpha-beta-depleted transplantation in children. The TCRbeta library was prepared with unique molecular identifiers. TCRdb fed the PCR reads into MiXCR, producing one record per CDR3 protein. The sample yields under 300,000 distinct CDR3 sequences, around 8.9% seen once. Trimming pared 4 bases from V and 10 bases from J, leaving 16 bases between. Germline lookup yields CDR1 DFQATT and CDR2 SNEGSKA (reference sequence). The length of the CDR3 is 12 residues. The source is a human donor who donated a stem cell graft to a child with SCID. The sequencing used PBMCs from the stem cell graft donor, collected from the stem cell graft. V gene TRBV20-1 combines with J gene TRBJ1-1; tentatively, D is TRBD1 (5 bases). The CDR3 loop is CSANRRGGGAFF. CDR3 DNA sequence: TGCAGTGCTAACCGCCGGGGCGGTGGAGCTTTCTTT.